Below are 9 T cell receptor beta chains sequenced from a single sample in a study of blood T cell repertoires in COVID-19. Profiled with immunoSEQ multiplex PCR; TCRdb holds only in-frame clones, not every one. This sample has around 370,000 clones, with about 89% found just once. The sequenced sample was peripheral blood. Every receptor here comes from a woman aged 50 to 60 with COVID-19, enrolled during active disease.

The J gene is TRBJ2-7, the V gene TRBV27, with TRBD1 as a possible D gene (6 bases). The CDR3 length is 15 residues. Germline CDR1 MNHEY, CDR2 SMNVEV (reference sequence). Between the trimmed V and J ends, which lost 4 bases and 3 bases, there was a span of 16 bases. CDR3 protein: CASSSQQGERYEQYF. In DNA form, the CDR3 reads TGTGCCAGCAGTTCCCAACAGGGAGAACGCTACGAGCAGTACTTC.

This chain uses TRBV24-1 with TRBJ2-5, with 9 bases that match TRBD1. CDR3 size: 15 residues. Germline lookup yields CDR1 KGHDR and CDR2 SFDVKD. V trimming: 4 bases; J trimming: 5 bases; junction bases outside the gene matches: 7. As DNA, the CDR3 is TGTGCCACCAGTGAGGCCGGGACAGGGAGGGAGACCCAGTACTTC. It yields the protein CATSEAGTGRETQYF.

The CDR3 DNA reads TGTGCCAGCAGCCCCCGGACAGGGGGCATGTATGGCTACACCTTC. Protein: CASSPRTGGMYGYTF. The rearrangement uses TRBV3-1 (or the pseudogene TRBV3-2) and TRBJ1-2; 11 nucleotides match TRBD1. Germline CDR1 LGHDT, CDR2 YNNKEL (reference sequence). Unmatched junction bases numbered 6, after V lost 4 bases and J lost 5 bases. The CDR3 runs 15 residues.

J is TRBJ1-2 and V is TRBV3-1 (or the pseudogene TRBV3-2); D remains unclear. Germline V gene lookup returns CDR1 LGHDT and CDR2 YNNKEL (reference sequence). V lost 1 base to trimming and J lost 8 bases, with 8 bases between them. The CDR3 runs 12 residues. This chain's CDR3 is CASSQGQRGYTF. The CDR3 bases are TGTGCCAGCAGCCAAGGACAACGAGGCTACACCTTC.

V is TRBV5-5 and J is TRBJ2-3; possibly TRBD2 for D (6 bases). There are 17 residues in the CDR3. Trimming took off 4 bases at V and 0 bases at J, with 18 bases between the two ends. In germline, CDR1 is SGHKS, CDR2 YYEKEE (reference sequence). CDR3 coding DNA: TGTGCCAGCAGCAATAGCGGCTCCGGCTATAGCACAGATACGCAGTATTTT. Residues: CASSNSGSGYSTDTQYF.

The chain has TRBV30 and TRBJ2-1; TRBD2 matches 11 bases. The V gene end was trimmed by 3 bases and the J gene end by 7 bases; junction bases not matched to a gene: 8. Germline lookup yields CDR1 GTSNPN and CDR2 SVGIG (reference sequence). This CDR3 has 15 residues. CDR3 protein: CAWRRIAGGFNEQFF. DNA for the CDR3: TGTGCCTGGAGGAGAATAGCGGGAGGGTTTAATGAGCAGTTCTTC.

The rearrangement joins TRBV2 to TRBJ2-7; a possible D gene is TRBD2 (5 bases). Germline V gene lookup returns CDR1 SNHLY and CDR2 FYNNEI. V lost 6 bases and J 0 bases, leaving 12 bases between the germline ends. The CDR3 runs 14 residues. The CDR3 loop is CASSGPGSSYEQYF. DNA for the CDR3: TGTGCCAGCAGCGGACCGGGAAGCTCCTACGAGCAGTACTTC.

Details on this clone: A much larger clone differs from this one at a single base, so this may be a read error. The chain joins TRBV5-4 to TRBJ2-1; 12 nucleotides match TRBD2. Germline CDR1 and CDR2: SGHNT and YYREEE (reference sequence). This CDR3 has 15 amino acids. Trimming removed 0 bases from V and 6 bases from J; junction bases left unmatched: 1. For the CDR3, the DNA is TGTGCCAGCAGCTTGGGACTAGCGGGAGTCAATGAGCAGTTCTTC. Protein: CASSLGLAGVNEQFF.

The V gene is TRBV30, the J gene TRBJ2-4; D gene ambiguous. This CDR3 comprises 14 residues. Trimming removed 5 bases at V and 0 bases at J, with 11 bases between. Looked up from germline, CDR1 is GTSNPN and CDR2 is SVGIG (reference sequence). The CDR3 region has the DNA TGTGCCTGGGACAAGATGTTAGCCAAAAACATTCAGTACTTC. Translated: CAWDKMLAKNIQYF.